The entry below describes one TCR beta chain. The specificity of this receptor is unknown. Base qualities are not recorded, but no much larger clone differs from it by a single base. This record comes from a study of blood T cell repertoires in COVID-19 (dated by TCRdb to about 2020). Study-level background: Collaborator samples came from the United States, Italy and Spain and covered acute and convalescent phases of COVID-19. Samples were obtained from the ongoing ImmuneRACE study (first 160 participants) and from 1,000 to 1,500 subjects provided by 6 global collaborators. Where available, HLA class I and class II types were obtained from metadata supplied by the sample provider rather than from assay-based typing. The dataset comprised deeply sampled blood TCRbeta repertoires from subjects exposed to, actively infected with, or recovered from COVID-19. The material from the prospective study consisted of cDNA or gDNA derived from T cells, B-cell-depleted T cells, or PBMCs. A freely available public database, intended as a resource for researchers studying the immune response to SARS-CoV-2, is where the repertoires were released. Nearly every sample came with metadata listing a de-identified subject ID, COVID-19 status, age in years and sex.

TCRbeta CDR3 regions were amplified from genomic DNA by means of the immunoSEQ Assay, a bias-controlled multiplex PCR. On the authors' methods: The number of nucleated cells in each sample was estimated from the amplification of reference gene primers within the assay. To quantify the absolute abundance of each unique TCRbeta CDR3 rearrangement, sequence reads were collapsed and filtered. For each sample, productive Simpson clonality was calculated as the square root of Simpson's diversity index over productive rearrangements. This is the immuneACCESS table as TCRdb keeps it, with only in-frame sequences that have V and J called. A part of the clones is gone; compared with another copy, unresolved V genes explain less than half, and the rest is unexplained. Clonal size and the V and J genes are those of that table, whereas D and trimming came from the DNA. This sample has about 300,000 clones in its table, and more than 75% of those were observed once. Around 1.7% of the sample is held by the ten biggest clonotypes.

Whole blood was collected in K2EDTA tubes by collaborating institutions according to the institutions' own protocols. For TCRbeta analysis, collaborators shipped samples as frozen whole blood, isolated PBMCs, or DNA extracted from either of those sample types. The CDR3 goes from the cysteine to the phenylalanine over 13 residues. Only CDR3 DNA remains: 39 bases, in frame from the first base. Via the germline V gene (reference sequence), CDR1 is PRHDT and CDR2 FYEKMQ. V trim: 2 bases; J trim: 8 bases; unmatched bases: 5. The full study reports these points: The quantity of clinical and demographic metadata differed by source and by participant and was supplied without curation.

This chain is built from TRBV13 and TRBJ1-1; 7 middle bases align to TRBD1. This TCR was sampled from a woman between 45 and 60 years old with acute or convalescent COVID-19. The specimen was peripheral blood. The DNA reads TGTGCCAGCAGCTTACCCCTGGACAGGGAAGCTTTCTTT. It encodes CASSLPLDREAFF.